These 30 T cell receptor beta chains were sequenced from one sample in a study of blood T cells in healthy people across ages (dated by TCRdb to the mid-2010s). Library preparation employed 5' RACE. The reads were generated on an Illumina HiSeq 2500. The second PCR ran for about 7 to 11 cycles and used a J-beta primer mix along with a sample-barcoded 5' primer. TCRdb cleaned the public reads at Q25 with fastp, built clones with MiXCR and kept in-frame beta chains. CDR3 protein sequences are deduplicated, and each keeps its most common genes and DNA. The sample table holds hundreds of thousands of distinct CDR3 sequences, of which roughly three fifths were seen once. Around 25% of the sample is held by the ten biggest clonotypes. Sequencing was carried out using blood. The source is a man aged 35 to 55 in good health.

This chain links TRBV9 with TRBJ2-3; 8 bases agree with TRBD2. Germline assignment: CDR1 SGDLS and CDR2 YYNGEE. V lost 1 base to trimming and J lost 5 bases; unmatched junction nucleotides: 15. The CDR3 extends over 18 amino acids. In DNA form, the CDR3 reads TGTGCCAGCAGCGTAAAGGGCCAGGTTGGCAGCGGGGGAGATACGCAGTATTTT. Translated: CASSVKGQVGSGGDTQYF.

This clonotype was observed a few times. The gene calls are TRBV2 and TRBJ1-5; 7 nucleotides align to TRBD1. CDR3 length: 15 amino acids. Germline-derived CDR1 and CDR2 are SNHLY and FYNNEI. The V and J ends lost 4 bases and 7 bases, in that order; junction bases with no gene match: 10. CDR3 bases: TGTGCCAGCAGTGGGGAAGGGGGCAAGCGGCAGCCCCAGCATTTT. Translated: CASSGEGGKRQPQHF.

This clonotype has only a few counts. The chain has TRBV29-1 and TRBJ2-7; 7 bases match TRBD1. V trimming: 4 bases; J trimming: 0 bases; junction bases outside the gene matches: 6. This CDR3 comprises 14 residues. Germline V lookup: CDR1 SQVTM, CDR2 ANQGSEA. The CDR3 DNA reads as TGCAGCGTTGTGGGACAGATGAGCTCCTACGAGCAGTACTTC. This translates into CSVVGQMSSYEQYF.

This clonotype was counted a few times. The chain carries TRBV20-1 and TRBJ2-1; 11 bases are shared with TRBD2. Germline-derived CDR1 and CDR2 are DFQATT and SNEGSKA (reference sequence). The CDR3 runs 16 residues. V gave up 0 bases and J gave up 8 bases; unmatched junction bases: 9. The CDR3 DNA reads as TGCAGTGCTAGAGATCTAGCGGGGGGCCAGAGGGATGAGCAGTTCTTC. Protein: CSARDLAGGQRDEQFF.

The genes are TRBV20-1 and TRBJ1-2; D remains unclear. This CDR3 is 14 amino acids long. Germline loops: CDR1 DFQATT, CDR2 SNEGSKA (reference sequence). V lost 0 bases and J 4 bases, leaving 12 bases between the germline ends. The CDR3 DNA is TGCAGTGCTAGAGAAAATCCTCCCGGCTATGGCTACACCTTC. It is translated as CSARENPPGYGYTF.

The count of this clonotype is one. V is TRBV28 and J is TRBJ1-2, with D possibly being TRBD1 (5 bases). The V and J ends lost 6 bases and 4 bases respectively, with 12 bases between them. Germline assignment: CDR1 MDHEN and CDR2 SYDVKM. CDR3 size: 13 residues. The CDR3 bases are TGTGCCAGCAGCCAGAGACAGCTCTATGGCTACACCTTC. As protein: CASSQRQLYGYTF.

This rearrangement joins TRBV7-2 to TRBJ2-3; a weak D match, TRBD2 (6 bases). The germline V gene has CDR1 SGHTA and CDR2 FQGNSA. Trimming pared 6 bases from V and 3 bases from J, leaving 25 bases between. This CDR3 region has 18 residues. CDR3 protein: CASRNSGTQGGWTDTQYF. The CDR3 nucleotides read TGTGCCAGCAGAAACTCCGGGACTCAAGGAGGATGGACAGATACGCAGTATTTT. Complete variable domain (other parts from reference TRBV7-2 and TRBJ2-3): GAGVSQSPSNKVTEKGKDVELRCDPISGHTALYWYRQSLGQGLEFLIYFQGNSAPDKSGLPSDRFSAERTGGSVSTLTIQRTQQEDSAVYLCASRNSGTQGGWTDTQYFGPGTRLTVL.

A few counts support this clonotype. The chain is built from TRBV7-2 and TRBJ2-3; maybe TRBD2 (6 bases). This CDR3 comprises 16 residues. The V end was cut by 4 bases, the J end by 1 base, with 15 bases between. Germline CDR1 SGHTA, CDR2 FQGNSA. The CDR3 reads CASSWRDAPRTDTQYF. The CDR3 DNA follows: TGTGCCAGCAGCTGGCGGGACGCACCCCGCACAGATACGCAGTATTTT.

This clonotype was seen more than once but under ten times. The V call is TRBV29-1, the J call TRBJ1-2, with unresolved D. Trimming shortened V by 0 bases and J by 5 bases, and 19 bases separated the two germline ends. The CDR3 loop spans 16 amino acids. Per the germline V gene, CDR1 is SQVTM and CDR2 is ANQGSEA. CDR3 sequence (DNA): TGCAGCGTTGAAGATACTTTAGCAGGAGCTTCATATGGCTACACCTTC. This encodes CSVEDTLAGASYGYTF. The full variable domain, rest sourced from reference TRBV29-1 and TRBJ1-2, is SAVISQKPSRDICQRGTSLTIQCQVDSQVTMMFWYRQQPGQSLTLIATANQGSEATYESGFVIDKFPISRPNLTFSTLTVSNMSPEDSSIYLCSVEDTLAGASYGYTFGSGTRLTVV.

The chain uses TRBV28 and TRBJ2-7; D not resolved. The CDR3 is 13 residues long. V lost 1 base and J 6 bases, leaving 10 bases between the germline ends. CDR1 MDHEN and CDR2 SYDVKM come from the germline V gene. The CDR3, as DNA: TGTGCCAGCAGTTTATACCCGGGCGGCGAGCAGTACTTC. This encodes CASSLYPGGEQYF.

Points on this clonotype: One base away lies a much larger clone, so this may be a sequencing read error. The CDR3 is CASSFIDTQYF. The CDR3 region has the DNA TGTGCCAGCAGTTTTATAGATACGCAGTATTTT. V gene TRBV12-3 or TRBV12-4 combines with J gene TRBJ2-3; D gene uncertain. The CDR3 extends over 11 amino acids. V dropped 3 bases and J dropped 5 bases, with 3 bases sitting between them.

The J gene is TRBJ2-7, the V gene TRBV2, with D possibly being TRBD2 (6 bases). With 6 bases removed from V and 0 bases from J, the gap between germline ends came to 15 bases. Per the germline V gene, CDR1 is SNHLY and CDR2 is FYNNEI. The CDR3 contains 15 residues. CDR3 sequence reads: CASRETNGSSYEQYF. DNA of the CDR3: TGTGCCAGCAGAGAAACTAACGGGAGCTCCTACGAGCAGTACTTC.

For this clonotype: Compared with germline, one end of the junction differs, possibly owing to a read error. This rearrangement joins TRBV6-4 to TRBJ2-7, with 7 bases matching TRBD1. CDR3 length equals 16 residues. From germline, CDR1 is MRHNA and CDR2 SNTAGT. The CDR3 DNA reads TGTGCCGGCAGTGACTTAAACCGGGACAGTGTCTACGAGCAGTACTTC. It encodes CAGSDLNRDSVYEQYF.

The genes are TRBV2 and TRBJ2-7, with TRBD1 identical over 9 bases. V gave up 8 bases and J gave up 3 bases; unmatched junction bases: 5. This CDR3 is 13 amino acids long. Germline-derived CDR1 and CDR2 are SNHLY and FYNNEI. CDR3 DNA sequence: TGTGCCAGCCCCGGGACAGGGAACTACGAGCAGTACTTC. It encodes CASPGTGNYEQYF.

The V and J genes are TRBV4-3 and TRBJ2-5; tentative D call: TRBD2 (7 bases). Trimming took 1 base from V and 0 from J, leaving 12 bases between them. The germline gives CDR1 LGHNA, CDR2 YSLEER. The CDR3 is 16 amino acids. The CDR3 protein is CASSQGSGGYQETQYF. Written as DNA, the CDR3 is TGCGCCAGCAGCCAAGGGTCGGGGGGCTACCAAGAGACCCAGTACTTC.

CDR3 region: CSARPYRGWLANEQFF. For the CDR3, the DNA is TGCAGTGCTAGACCCTATCGGGGCTGGCTGGCAAATGAGCAGTTCTTC. The V gene is TRBV20-1, the J gene TRBJ2-1; D may correspond to TRBD1 or TRBD2 (5 bases each). This CDR3 contains 16 residues. The V end was cut by 2 bases, the J end by 7 bases, with 21 bases between. Per germline, CDR1 DFQATT and CDR2 SNEGSKA (reference sequence).

This clonotype was seen more than once but under ten times. This chain joins TRBV27 and TRBJ2-1; 11 nucleotides agree with TRBD2. The CDR3 totals 18 residues. V lost 5 bases to trimming and J lost 3 bases; unmatched junction nucleotides: 12. From germline, CDR1 is MNHEY and CDR2 SMNVEV (reference sequence). The CDR3 spells CASSINSGGARGYNEQFF. In nucleotides, the CDR3 is TGTGCCAGCAGTATTAATAGCGGGGGGGCCCGTGGCTACAATGAGCAGTTCTTC.

On this clonotype itself: A junction end diverges from the germline sequence, so it may reflect a read error. The V gene is TRBV29-1, the J gene TRBJ2-7, with no clear D. CDR1 and CDR2 from the germline V gene are SQVTM and ANQGSEA. The CDR3 has 12 amino acids. Here the CDR3 DNA reads TGCAGCGTTGTGTCGGTCTCCGACGAGCAGTACTTC. Protein product: CSVVSVSDEQYF.

J is TRBJ2-1 and V is TRBV28, with 9 bases fitting TRBD1. Trimming took 1 base from V and 8 from J; bases not matched to a gene: 9. This CDR3 has 16 residues. The germline CDR1 and CDR2 sequences are MDHEN and SYDVKM. The CDR3 nucleotides are TGTGCCAGCAGTTTATTAGGGGACAGGGTCCGCGATGAGCAGTTCTTC. Amino acid sequence: CASSLLGDRVRDEQFF.

This clonotype appeared a few times. The rearrangement links TRBV20-1 to TRBJ1-5, with a weak D call TRBD1 (6 bases). Germline V gene lookup returns CDR1 DFQATT and CDR2 SNEGSKA (reference sequence). The V gene lost 5 bases and the J gene lost 6 bases, with 14 bases spanning the gap. This CDR3 spans 13 amino acids. The CDR3 sequence: CSAPTGGGQPQHF. The CDR3 DNA follows: TGCAGTGCTCCTACGGGGGGCGGTCAGCCCCAGCATTTT.

The V and J genes are TRBV9 and TRBJ2-1; D is unresolved. Germline CDR1 SGDLS, CDR2 YYNGEE. Trimming pared 2 bases from V and 6 bases from J, leaving 6 bases between. The CDR3 extends over 12 amino acids. The CDR3 DNA reads TGTGCCAGCAGCGTTCTACCCAATGAGCAGTTCTTC. Its protein is CASSVLPNEQFF.

This clonotype appeared a single time. This chain connects TRBV6-2 or TRBV6-3 to TRBJ2-7; D is perhaps TRBD2 (5 bases). The CDR3 runs to 15 residues. V was clipped by 2 bases and J by 3 bases, with 14 bases between them. In germline, CDR1 is MNHEY, CDR2 SVGEGT. The CDR3 DNA follows: TGTGCCAGCAGTTACGCGACCCCACGGGGCTACGAGCAGTACTTC. Residues: CASSYATPRGYEQYF.

The CDR3 DNA sequence: TGCAGCGTTGAAGTTCTCGGGGAGGGGGCGAACTATGGCTACACCTTC. Amino acid sequence: CSVEVLGEGANYGYTF. This chain connects TRBV29-1 to TRBJ1-2; 7 bases match TRBD1. Trimming at V came to 1 base and at J to 2 bases, leaving 10 bases not matched to a gene. Germline V CDR1 and CDR2: SQVTM, ANQGSEA. The length of the CDR3 is 16 residues.

This clonotype was found a few times. The rearrangement joins TRBV7-2 to TRBJ1-1; D is unclear. The CDR3 is made up of 11 amino acids. Germline V gives CDR1 SGHTA, CDR2 FQGNSA. Trimming stripped 5 bases from V and 7 bases from J, with 8 bases between. This CDR3 reads CASSLAREAFF. Written as DNA, the CDR3 is TGTGCCAGCAGCCTGGCCCGTGAAGCTTTCTTT.

The rearrangement uses TRBV6-6 and TRBJ2-3; 8 bases line up with TRBD2. V lost 4 bases and J lost 4; bases outside the gene matches: 7. The CDR3 loop spans 15 amino acids. Germline V gives CDR1 MNHNY, CDR2 SVGAGI (reference sequence). The CDR3 DNA is TGTGCCAGCAGTTTCGGGGGGGCCAATGCAGATACGCAGTATTTT. Protein sequence: CASSFGGANADTQYF.

V is TRBV10-3 and J is TRBJ1-1; 7 bases agree with TRBD1. Germline-derived CDR1 and CDR2 are ENHRY and SYGVKD. The CDR3 has 13 residues. V trimming: 6 bases; J trimming: 3 bases; junction bases outside the gene matches: 4. This CDR3 reads CAISADRDTEAFF. CDR3 nucleotides: TGTGCCATCAGCGCCGACAGGGACACTGAAGCTTTCTTT.

This clonotype was detected a few times. This sequence joins TRBV12-3 or TRBV12-4 and TRBJ2-5, with 10 bases aligning to TRBD2. The J segment lost 5 bases and the V segment lost 3 bases, leaving 6 bases of the junction unmatched. The CDR3 loop spans 15 amino acids. CDR3 DNA: TGTGCCAGCAGTTTCAGCACTAGCGGGGCGGAGACCCAGTACTTC. Amino acid sequence: CASSFSTSGAETQYF.

This clonotype occurred many times. The chain recombines TRBV11-1 with TRBJ2-7; TRBD2 aligns across 10 bases. The V gene end was trimmed by 3 bases and the J gene end by 2 bases; junction bases not matched to a gene: 4. The germline gives CDR1 SGHAT, CDR2 FQDESV (reference sequence). The CDR3 spans 15 residues. CDR3 in amino acids: CASSFGLAATYEQYF. CDR3 nucleotide sequence: TGTGCCAGCAGCTTTGGACTAGCGGCAACCTACGAGCAGTACTTC. The complete variable domain, with remaining parts taken from reference TRBV11-1 and TRBJ2-7, reads EAEVAQSPRYKITEKSQAVAFWCDPISGHATLYWYRQILGQGPELLVQFQDESVVDDSQLPKDRFSAERLKGVDSTLKIQPAELGDSAMYLCASSFGLAATYEQYFGPGTRLTVT.

This clonotype was recorded once. V usage is TRBV11-2 and J usage is TRBJ2-3; D might be TRBD2 (6 bases). Germline CDR1 reads SGHAT; CDR2 reads FQNNGV. Trimming removed 1 base at V and 6 bases at J, with 17 bases between. This CDR3 comprises 16 residues. The CDR3 nucleotides read TGTGCCAGCAGCTTAGCGGCGAGGAGGGCCCGGGATACGCAGTATTTT. It yields the protein CASSLAARRARDTQYF. Supplemented by reference TRBV11-2 and TRBJ2-3, the full variable domain reads EAGVAQSPRYKIIEKRQSVAFWCNPISGHATLYWYQQILGQGPKLLIQFQNNGVVDDSQLPKDRFSAERLKGVDSTLKIQPAKLEDSAVYLCASSLAARRARDTQYFGPGTRLTVL.

This chain links TRBV29-1 with TRBJ1-2; 7 nucleotides match TRBD1. From germline, CDR1 is SQVTM and CDR2 ANQGSEA. With V trimmed by 5 bases and J by 3 bases, 18 bases remained unmatched. This CDR3 is 17 amino acids long. DNA for the CDR3: TGCAGCGTTCCTCAGAGAAAACAGGGGCTTCTTGACTATGGCTACACCTTC. Translation gives CSVPQRKQGLLDYGYTF. Combining the CDR3 with reference TRBV29-1 and TRBJ1-2 gives the whole variable domain SAVISQKPSRDICQRGTSLTIQCQVDSQVTMMFWYRQQPGQSLTLIATANQGSEATYESGFVIDKFPISRPNLTFSTLTVSNMSPEDSSIYLCSVPQRKQGLLDYGYTFGSGTRLTVV.